The T cell receptor (beta chain) under discussion was sequenced for a study of beta chain features in type 1 diabetes. Germline assignment: CDR1 SGHTA and CDR2 FQGNSA. V was shortened by 1 base and J by 8 bases, with 12 bases between the two germline ends. The CDR3 runs 14 residues. The investigators reverse transcribed all of the isolated RNA, so they sequenced expressed TCRB transcripts. TCRdb keeps only in-frame clones here, not all; method: immunoSEQ multiplex PCR. The sample lists roughly 500,000 clones, about an eighth occurring once. This clone was seen only a few times. The chain uses TRBV7-2 and TRBJ2-1, with D unresolved. The clonotype comes from a woman younger than 35 in good health. Input material: naive CD4+ T cells from blood. The CDR3 loop reads CASSLGGGTDEQFF. The DNA of the CDR3 is TGTGCCAGCAGCTTAGGAGGCGGCACGGATGAGCAGTTCTTC.